A single sample gave rise to the 10 T cell receptor beta chains below, sequenced in a study of T cell changes during pregnancy in multiple sclerosis (dated by TCRdb to the late 2010s). Library generation was performed with the immunoSEQ multiplex PCR assay. TCRdb holds this immuneACCESS table with in-frame rearrangements only. Some clones are missing; in checked studies, unresolved V genes explain under half, and the rest has no known cause. Here the sample has 70,000 or so clones; approximately 92% occur a single time. Around 2% of the sample comes from the top ten. Source: peripheral blood, taken in the third trimester of pregnancy. These receptors were taken from a female donor in good health, enrolled as a control in a pregnancy study.

The chain employs TRBV6-1 and TRBJ2-1; possibly TRBD2 for D (7 bases). This CDR3 comprises 15 residues. The V and J ends lost 2 bases and 8 bases respectively, with 16 bases between them. Germline V gene lookup returns CDR1 MNHNS and CDR2 SASEGT. The chain's CDR3 is CASSERGAMSHEQFF. The DNA for the CDR3 is TGTGCCAGCAGTGAACGGGGGGCGATGTCCCATGAGCAGTTCTTC.

This clone occurred a few times. CDR3 loop: CASSFGTGYEKLFF. The CDR3 region has the DNA TGTGCCAGCAGCTTCGGGACAGGGTACGAAAAACTGTTTTTT. J is TRBJ1-4 and V is TRBV5-6; 9 positions agree with TRBD1. V trimming: 2 bases; J trimming: 8 bases; junction bases outside the gene matches: 4. This CDR3 comprises 14 residues. In germline, CDR1 is SGHDT, CDR2 YYEEEE.

CDR3 residues: CASTQEGGGSYEQYF. The DNA for the CDR3 is TGTGCCAGCACCCAAGAAGGGGGGGGATCCTACGAGCAGTACTTC. The chain recombines TRBV6-1 with TRBJ2-7, with D tentatively TRBD2 (7 bases). Trimming removed 7 bases from V and 1 base from J, with 17 bases in between. This CDR3 contains 15 residues. CDR1 and CDR2 (germline): MNHNS, SASEGT.

This clone was counted a single time. The V gene is TRBV12-5, the J gene TRBJ2-3; 12 nucleotides match TRBD2. In germline, CDR1 is LGHNT, CDR2 FRNRAP. CDR3 length: 16 residues. J lost 0 bases, V lost 6 bases, and 4 bases had no gene match. The CDR3 DNA is TGTGCTAGTGGCTCCGGGACTAGCGGGAGCACAGATACGCAGTATTTT. It translates to CASGSGTSGSTDTQYF. The variable domain in full, with the rest retrieved from reference TRBV12-5 and TRBJ2-3, is DARVTQTPRHKVTEMGQEVTMRCQPILGHNTVFWYRQTMMQGLELLAYFRNRAPLDDSGMPKDRFSAEMPDATLATLKIQPSEPRDSAVYFCASGSGTSGSTDTQYFGPGTRLTVL.

The gene calls are TRBV2 and TRBJ2-5; 7 bases fit TRBD1. This CDR3 region has 17 residues. With V trimmed by 0 bases and J by 2 bases, 9 bases remained unmatched. The germline V gene encodes CDR1 SNHLY and CDR2 FYNNEI. CDR3 DNA sequence: TGTGCCAGCAGTGAAGCGCTTAGGGGGCGTCAGCAAGAGACCCAGTACTTC. This encodes CASSEALRGRQQETQYF.

The chain links TRBV7-9 to TRBJ2-1; D might be TRBD2 (6 bases). CDR3 size: 13 residues. V lost 5 bases and J lost 10, with 15 bases in between. The germline CDR1 and CDR2 sequences are SEHNR and FQNEAQ (reference sequence). The CDR3 bases are TGTGCCAGCAGCCAGGGACTCCCCCCCGAGCAGTTCTTC. Amino acid sequence: CASSQGLPPEQFF.

The chain recombines TRBV7-3 with TRBJ2-1, with TRBD2 matching 14 bases. Trimming removed 9 bases from V and 2 bases from J; junction bases left unmatched: 15. CDR1 and CDR2 (germline): SGHTA, FQGTGA. The CDR3 extends over 19 amino acids. The CDR3 sequence is CAREGGTSGRRFPYNEQFF. Written as DNA, the CDR3 is TGTGCCAGGGAGGGGGGGACTAGCGGGAGAAGATTCCCCTACAATGAGCAGTTCTTC.

This sequence joins TRBV6-1 and TRBJ2-7; D is unclear. Germline values: CDR1 MNHNS, CDR2 SASEGT. The ends were cut back, 0 bases at V and 6 bases at J, with 12 bases in the middle. There are 14 residues in the CDR3. The CDR3 nucleotides are TGTGCCAGCAGTGAAGCCCTCAGGCCAGGCGAGCAGTACTTC. Translated: CASSEALRPGEQYF.

The chain recombines TRBV7-9 with TRBJ1-2, with D maybe TRBD1 (5 bases). The V end lost 8 bases, the J end lost 3 bases, and 13 bases lay between the germline ends. The CDR3 is 13 amino acids. Germline assignment: CDR1 SEHNR and CDR2 FQNEAQ (reference sequence). The CDR3 region is CASRGGDDYGYTF. CDR3 nucleotide sequence: TGTGCCAGCCGGGGGGGGGACGACTATGGCTACACCTTC.

This chain joins TRBV19 and TRBJ2-1, with a weak D call TRBD1 (5 bases). The CDR3 is 15 amino acids. Germline CDR1 LNHDA, CDR2 SQIVND (reference sequence). The V and J ends lost 4 bases and 5 bases respectively, with 15 bases between them. The CDR3 DNA is TGTGCCAGTAGTAATCAGGGTATCCCCAACAATGAGCAGTTCTTC. Translation: CASSNQGIPNNEQFF.